A single T cell receptor (beta chain) is shown here with its context. Antigen unknown. The record originates from a study of T cell responses to AZD1222 COVID-19 vaccine. Some clones are missing from TCRdb's copy, which holds only in-frame ones; the method was immunoSEQ multiplex PCR. Here the sample spans 100,000 to 150,000 clones, around 89% being singletons. Study outcomes and limitations: Donors were largely white British and mainly female; clonal diversity was possibly underestimated.

V was pared by 6 bases and J by 2 bases, with 7 bases between. The germline V gene has CDR1 SQVTM and CDR2 ANQGSEA. The CDR3 is 11 amino acids. Source: peripheral blood, taken on day 0 of MenACWY control vaccination. The source is an adult in good health. The rearrangement links TRBV29-1 to TRBJ1-1; no clear D. The CDR3 region is CSVTPNTEAFF. The DNA of the CDR3 is TGCAGCGTCACCCCTAACACTGAAGCTTTCTTT.